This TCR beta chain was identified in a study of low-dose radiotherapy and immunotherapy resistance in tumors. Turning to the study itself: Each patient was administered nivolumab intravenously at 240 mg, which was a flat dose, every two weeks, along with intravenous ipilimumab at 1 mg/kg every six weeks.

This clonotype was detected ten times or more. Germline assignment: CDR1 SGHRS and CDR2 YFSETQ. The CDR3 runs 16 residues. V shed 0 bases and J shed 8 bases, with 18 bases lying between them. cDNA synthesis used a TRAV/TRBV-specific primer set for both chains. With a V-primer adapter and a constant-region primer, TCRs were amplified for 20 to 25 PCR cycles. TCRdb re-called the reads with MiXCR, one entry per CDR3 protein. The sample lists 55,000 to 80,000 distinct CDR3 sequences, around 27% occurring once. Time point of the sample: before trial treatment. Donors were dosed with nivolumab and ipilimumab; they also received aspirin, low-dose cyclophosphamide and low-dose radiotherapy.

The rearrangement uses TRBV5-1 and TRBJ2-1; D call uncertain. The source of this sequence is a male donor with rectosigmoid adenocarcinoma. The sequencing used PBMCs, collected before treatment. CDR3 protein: CASSLVLYGVSDEQFF. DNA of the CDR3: TGCGCCAGCAGCTTGGTTCTCTATGGAGTATCCGATGAGCAGTTCTTC. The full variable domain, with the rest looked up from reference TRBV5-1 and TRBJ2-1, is KAGVTQTPRYLIKTRGQQVTLSCSPISGHRSVSWYQQTPGQGLQFLFEYFSETQRNKGNFPGRFSGRQFSNSRSEMNVSTLELGDSALYLCASSLVLYGVSDEQFFGPGTRLTVL.